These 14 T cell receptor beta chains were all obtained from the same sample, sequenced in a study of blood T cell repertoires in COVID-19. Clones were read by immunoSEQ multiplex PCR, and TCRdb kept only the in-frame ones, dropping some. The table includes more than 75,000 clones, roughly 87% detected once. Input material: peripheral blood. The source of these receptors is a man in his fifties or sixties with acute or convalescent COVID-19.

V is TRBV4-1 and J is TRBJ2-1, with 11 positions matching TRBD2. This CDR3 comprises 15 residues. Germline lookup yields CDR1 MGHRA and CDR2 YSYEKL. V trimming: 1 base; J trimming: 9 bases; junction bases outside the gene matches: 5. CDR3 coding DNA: TGCGCCAGCAGCCAAGTGACTAGCGGGGCTAGTGAGCAGTTCTTC. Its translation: CASSQVTSGASEQFF.

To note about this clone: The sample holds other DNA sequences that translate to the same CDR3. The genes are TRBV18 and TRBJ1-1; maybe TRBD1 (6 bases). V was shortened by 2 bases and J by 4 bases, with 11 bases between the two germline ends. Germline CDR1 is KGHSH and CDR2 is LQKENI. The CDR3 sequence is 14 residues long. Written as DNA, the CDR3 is TGTGCCAGCTCACCAACAGGGAGGGGCACTGAAGCTTTCTTT. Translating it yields CASSPTGRGTEAFF.

CDR3 loop: CASSLGAGQETQYF. The CDR3 bases are TGCGCCAGCAGCTTGGGGGCAGGGCAAGAGACCCAGTACTTC. The chain employs TRBV5-1 and TRBJ2-5, with D possibly TRBD1 on 5 matching bases. This CDR3 contains 14 residues. CDR1 is SGHRS, CDR2 YFSETQ, per germline. Trimming left V 0 bases short and J 2 bases short, with 8 bases between.

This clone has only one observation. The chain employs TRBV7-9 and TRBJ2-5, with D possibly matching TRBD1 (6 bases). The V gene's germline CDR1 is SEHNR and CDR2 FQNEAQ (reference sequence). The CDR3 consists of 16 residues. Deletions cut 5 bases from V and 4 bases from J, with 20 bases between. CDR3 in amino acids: CASSIAVPTGGETQYF. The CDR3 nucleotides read TGTGCCAGCAGCATCGCCGTACCGACAGGCGGAGAGACCCAGTACTTC.

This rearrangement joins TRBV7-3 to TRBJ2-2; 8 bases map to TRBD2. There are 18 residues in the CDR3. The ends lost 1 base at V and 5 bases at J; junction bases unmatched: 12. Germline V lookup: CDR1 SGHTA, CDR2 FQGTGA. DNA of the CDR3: TGTGCCAGCAGCTTAATAGCGGGGAGCCCCTTGGCAACCGGGGAGCTGTTTTTT. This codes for CASSLIAGSPLATGELFF.

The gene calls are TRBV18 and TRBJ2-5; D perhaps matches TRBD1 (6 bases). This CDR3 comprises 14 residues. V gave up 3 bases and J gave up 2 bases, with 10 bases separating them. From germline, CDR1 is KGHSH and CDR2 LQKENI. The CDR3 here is CASSPRGQQETQYF. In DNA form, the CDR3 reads TGTGCCAGCTCACCCAGGGGCCAGCAAGAGACCCAGTACTTC.

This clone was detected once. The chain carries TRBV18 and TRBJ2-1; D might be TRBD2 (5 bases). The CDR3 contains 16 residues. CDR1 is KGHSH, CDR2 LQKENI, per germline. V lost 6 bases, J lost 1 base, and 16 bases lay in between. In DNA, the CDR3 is TGTGCCAGCTCTCCTACTAGGAGAATGTCCTACAATGAGCAGTTCTTC. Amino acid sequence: CASSPTRRMSYNEQFF.

As DNA, the CDR3 is TGTGCCAGCAGCGAGGGTAGCGGGGGGACCACAGATACGCAGTATTTT. Encoded protein: CASSEGSGGTTDTQYF. The gene calls are TRBV5-4 and TRBJ2-3; 10 nucleotides agree with TRBD2. V lost 4 bases, J lost 2 bases, and 7 bases stayed unmatched. The CDR3 length is 16 residues. CDR1 and CDR2 from the germline V gene are SGHNT and YYREEE (reference sequence).

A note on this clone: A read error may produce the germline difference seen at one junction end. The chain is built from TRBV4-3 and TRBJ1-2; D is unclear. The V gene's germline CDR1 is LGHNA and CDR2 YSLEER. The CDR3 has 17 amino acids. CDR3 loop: CASSQDRGPGLAYVLNF. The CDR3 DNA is TGCGCCAGCAGCCAAGATAGAGGCCCCGGGTTGGCCTACGTGCTGAACTTC.

CDR3 residues: CSVFWTGVGYTF. CDR3 in DNA: TGCAGCGTTTTTTGGACAGGGGTCGGCTACACCTTC. The rearrangement links TRBV29-1 to TRBJ1-2; TRBD1 matches at 9 bases. The CDR3 is 12 residues long. Germline V gene lookup returns CDR1 SQVTM and CDR2 ANQGSEA. V lost 5 bases and J lost 8; bases outside the gene matches: 6.

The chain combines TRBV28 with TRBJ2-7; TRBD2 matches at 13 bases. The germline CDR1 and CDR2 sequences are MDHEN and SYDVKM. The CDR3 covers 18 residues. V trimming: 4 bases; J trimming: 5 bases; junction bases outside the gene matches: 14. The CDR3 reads CASSSDRLGLAGVDEQYF. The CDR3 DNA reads TGTGCCAGCAGTTCTGACCGTCTCGGACTAGCGGGAGTGGACGAGCAGTACTTC.

Here the CDR3 DNA reads TGTGCCAGCACCCCCGGAGGGGGGGTGAACACTGAAGCTTTCTTT. It codes for CASTPGGGVNTEAFF. The chain is built from TRBV28 and TRBJ1-1; D is perhaps TRBD1 (6 bases). The length of the CDR3 is 15 residues. The germline V and J ends were trimmed by 7 bases and 0 bases, with 15 bases remaining between them. Germline V gene sequence: CDR1 MDHEN, CDR2 SYDVKM.

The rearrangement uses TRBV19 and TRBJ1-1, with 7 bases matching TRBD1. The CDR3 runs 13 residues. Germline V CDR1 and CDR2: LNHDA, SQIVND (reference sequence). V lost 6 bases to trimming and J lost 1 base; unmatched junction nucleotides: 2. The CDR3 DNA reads TGTGCCAGTAGACAGGGGCAGAACACTGAAGCTTTCTTT. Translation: CASRQGQNTEAFF.

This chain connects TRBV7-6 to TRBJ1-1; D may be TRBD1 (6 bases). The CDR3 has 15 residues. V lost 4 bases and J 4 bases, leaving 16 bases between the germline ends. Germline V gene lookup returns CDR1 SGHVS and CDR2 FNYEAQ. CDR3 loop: CASSSIQGPSTEAFF. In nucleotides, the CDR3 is TGTGCCAGCAGCTCCATACAGGGACCGAGCACTGAAGCTTTCTTT.